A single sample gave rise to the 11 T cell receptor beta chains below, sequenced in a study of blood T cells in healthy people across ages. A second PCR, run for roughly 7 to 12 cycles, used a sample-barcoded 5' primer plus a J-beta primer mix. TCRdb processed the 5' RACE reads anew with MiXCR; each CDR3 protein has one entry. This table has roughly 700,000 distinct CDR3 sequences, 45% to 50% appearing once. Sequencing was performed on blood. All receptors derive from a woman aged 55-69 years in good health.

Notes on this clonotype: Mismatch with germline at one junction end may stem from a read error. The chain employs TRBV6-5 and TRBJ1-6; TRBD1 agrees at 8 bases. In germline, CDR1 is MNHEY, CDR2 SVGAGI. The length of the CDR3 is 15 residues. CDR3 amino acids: CVSSPTGAYNSPLHF. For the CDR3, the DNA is TGTGTCAGCAGTCCGACAGGGGCCTATAATTCACCCCTCCACTTT.

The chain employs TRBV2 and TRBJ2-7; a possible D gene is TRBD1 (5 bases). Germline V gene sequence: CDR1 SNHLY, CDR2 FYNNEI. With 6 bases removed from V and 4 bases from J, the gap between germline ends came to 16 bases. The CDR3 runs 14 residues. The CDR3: CASRRSGLRYEQYF. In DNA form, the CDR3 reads TGTGCCAGCAGGAGGTCAGGGTTACGGTACGAGCAGTACTTC. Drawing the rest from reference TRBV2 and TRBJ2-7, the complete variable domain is EPEVTQTPSHQVTQMGQEVILRCVPISNHLYFYWYRQILGQKVEFLVSFYNNEISEKSEIFDDQFSVERPDGSNFTLKIRSTKLEDSAMYFCASRRSGLRYEQYFGPGTRLTVT.

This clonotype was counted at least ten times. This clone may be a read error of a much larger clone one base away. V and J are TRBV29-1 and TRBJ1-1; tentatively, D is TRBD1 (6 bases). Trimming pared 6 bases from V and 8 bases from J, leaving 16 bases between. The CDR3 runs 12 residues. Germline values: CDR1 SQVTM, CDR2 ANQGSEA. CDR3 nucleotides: TGCAGCGTCCGGAGGGGGACGTGGGAAGCTTTCTTT. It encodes CSVRRGTWEAFF.

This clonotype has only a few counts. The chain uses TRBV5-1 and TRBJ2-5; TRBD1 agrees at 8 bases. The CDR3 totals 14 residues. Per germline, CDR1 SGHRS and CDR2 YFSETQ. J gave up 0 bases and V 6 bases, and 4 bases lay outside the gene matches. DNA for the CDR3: TGCGCCAGCACGGGACAGGCCAACCAAGAGACCCAGTACTTC. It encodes CASTGQANQETQYF.

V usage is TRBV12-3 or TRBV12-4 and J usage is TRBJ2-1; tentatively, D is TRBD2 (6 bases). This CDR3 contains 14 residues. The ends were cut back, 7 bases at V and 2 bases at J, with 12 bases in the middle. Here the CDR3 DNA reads TGTGCCAGCAAGGGCGGGGTTCCCTACAATGAGCAGTTCTTC. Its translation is CASKGGVPYNEQFF.

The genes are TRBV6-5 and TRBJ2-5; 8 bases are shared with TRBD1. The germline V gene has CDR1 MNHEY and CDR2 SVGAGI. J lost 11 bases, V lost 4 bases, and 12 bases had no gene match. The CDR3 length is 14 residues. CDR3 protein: CASSSDRVYDEQYF. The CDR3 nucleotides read TGTGCCAGCAGTTCGGACAGGGTATACGATGAGCAGTACTTC.

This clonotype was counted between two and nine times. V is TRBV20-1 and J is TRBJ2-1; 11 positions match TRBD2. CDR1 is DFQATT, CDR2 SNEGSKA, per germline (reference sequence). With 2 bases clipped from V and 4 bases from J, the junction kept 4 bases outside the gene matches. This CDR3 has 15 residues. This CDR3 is CSARLGTSGYNEQFF. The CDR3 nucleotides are TGCAGTGCTAGACTGGGGACTAGCGGATACAATGAGCAGTTCTTC.

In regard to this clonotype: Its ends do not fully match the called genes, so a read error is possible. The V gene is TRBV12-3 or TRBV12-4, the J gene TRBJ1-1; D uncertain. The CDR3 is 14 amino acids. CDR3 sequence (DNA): TGTGCCAGCAGTGTAGATCGGGGATACACTGAAACTTTCTTT. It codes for CASSVDRGYTETFF.

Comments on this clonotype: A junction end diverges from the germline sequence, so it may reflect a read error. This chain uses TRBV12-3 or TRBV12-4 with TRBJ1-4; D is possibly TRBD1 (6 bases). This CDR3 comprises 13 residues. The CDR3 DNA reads TGTGCCAGCAATTTAGTACAGGGCGAAAAACTGTTTTTT. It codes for CASNLVQGEKLFF.

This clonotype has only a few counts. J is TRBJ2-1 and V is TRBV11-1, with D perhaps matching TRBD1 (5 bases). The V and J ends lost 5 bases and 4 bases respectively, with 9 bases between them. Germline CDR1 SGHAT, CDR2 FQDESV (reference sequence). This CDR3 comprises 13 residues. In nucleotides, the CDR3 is TGTGCCAGCAGCGAGAGACAGTACAATGAGCAGTTCTTC. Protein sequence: CASSERQYNEQFF.

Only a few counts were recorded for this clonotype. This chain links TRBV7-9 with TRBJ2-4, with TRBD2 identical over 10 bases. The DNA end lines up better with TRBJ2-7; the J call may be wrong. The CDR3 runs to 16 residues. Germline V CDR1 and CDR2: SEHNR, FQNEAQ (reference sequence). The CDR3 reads CASSFKPSGSLDEQYF. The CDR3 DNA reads TGTGCCAGCAGCTTTAAACCTAGCGGGAGTTTAGACGAGCAGTACTTC.